The clone carrying this T cell receptor beta chain was found many times. Its antigen is not known. TCR cDNA, made by 5'RACE template switching, carried an added universal primer site and UMIs. TCRdb re-derived calls from the 5' RACE reads in MiXCR, one entry per CDR3 protein. In the table there are a few hundred thousand distinct CDR3 sequences, over 3.5% of which are singletons. The CDR3 runs 12 residues. Deletions cut 5 bases from V and 1 base from J, with 8 bases between. Germline CDR1 reads SQVTM; CDR2 reads ANQGSEA. This sample stems from a study of T cells after yellow fever vaccination. The wider study: Preparing low-cell-number fractions relied on SMART-Seq v4 Ultra Low Input. Study results and limitations: The study re-detected most primary-vaccination clones after the booster (about 96% CD4, 80% to 90% CD8).

The source material was PBMCs, sampled 5 days after the yellow fever booster vaccination. The chain links TRBV29-1 to TRBJ2-5; D ambiguous. This clonotype originated in a man aged 18 to 29 who received the YFV17D yellow fever vaccine. DNA for the CDR3: TGCAGCGTTTCAGGAACCCAAGAGACCCAGTACTTC. This codes for CSVSGTQETQYF.